Listed below are T cell receptor beta chains from one sample, sequenced in a study of radiation and T cells in renal cell carcinoma. Sequencing used immunoSEQ multiplex PCR; TCRdb keeps in-frame clones, though not all of them. The sample yields 150,000 to 200,000 clones, 88% seen once. This specimen consisted of blood, obtained from a patient whose treatment included radiotherapy and nephrectomy. These receptor sequences come from a woman in her fifties or sixties with renal cell carcinoma. CDR3s include the opening cysteine and the closing phenylalanine or tryptophan. D genes are given only for firm matches. The size entry is marked missing in some rows and otherwise reads once, few, many or a size class.

J gene | D gene | V gene | clone size | CDR3 protein | CDR3 DNA
TRBJ2-1 | - | TRBV19 | - | CASSIPSDTNEQFF | TGTGCCAGTAGTATTCCCTCGGACACAAATGAGCAGTTCTTC
TRBJ2-7 | TRBD1 | TRBV6-1 | - | CASSEEPGQSYEQYF | TGTGCCAGCAGTGAAGAGCCGGGACAGTCCTACGAGCAGTACTTC
TRBJ2-2 | TRBD2 | TRBV6-6 | - | CALMGGGTGELFF | TGTGCCCTCATGGGCGGGGGTACCGGGGAGCTGTTTTTT
TRBJ1-2 | - | TRBV5-1 | - | CASSLEAGREDGYTF | TGCGCCAGCAGCTTGGAGGCGGGCAGGGAGGATGGCTACACCTTC
TRBJ1-1 | - | TRBV28 | - | CASSLSGGEAFF | TGTGCCAGCAGTTTATCTGGTGGTGAAGCTTTCTTT
TRBJ1-1 | - | TRBV18 | - | CASSQAGLNTEAFF | TGTGCCAGCTCACAAGCAGGGCTTAACACTGAAGCTTTCTTT
TRBJ1-2 | - | TRBV6-1 | - | CASKTGANYGYTF | TGTGCCAGCAAGACAGGAGCTAACTATGGCTACACCTTC
TRBJ1-2 | TRBD1 | TRBV25-1 | - | CASSDEGTANYGYTF | TGTGCCAGCAGTGATGAGGGGACAGCTAACTATGGCTACACCTTC
TRBJ1-5 | - | TRBV10-3 | - | CAISEPGASGQPQHF | TGTGCCATCAGTGAGCCGGGGGCCTCCGGTCAGCCCCAGCATTTT
TRBJ2-7 | TRBD1 | TRBV7-9 | - | CASSFRDRRTSEQYF | TGTGCCAGCAGCTTCCGGGACAGACGTACGTCCGAGCAGTACTTC
TRBJ1-2 | TRBD1 | TRBV9 | - | CASSIVGQGASGYTF | TGTGCCAGCAGCATAGTTGGACAGGGGGCGAGTGGCTACACCTTC
TRBJ1-5 | - | TRBV2 | - | CASSDLSQPQHF | TGTGCCAGCAGTGACCTAAGCCAGCCCCAGCATTTT
TRBJ2-7 | TRBD1 | TRBV6-1 | - | CASRDKGTGGYEQYF | TGTGCCAGCAGGGATAAAGGGACAGGGGGCTACGAGCAGTACTTC
TRBJ2-3 | TRBD2 | TRBV7-2 | - | CASSVTSGRTDTQYF | TGTGCCAGCTCCGTGACTAGCGGGAGGACAGATACGCAGTATTTT
TRBJ1-2 | - | TRBV20-1 | - | CSHVGQRGYTF | TGCAGCCACGTGGGCCAGCGGGGCTACACCTTC
TRBJ1-2 | - | TRBV7-9 | - | CASRPSSGNLWSYTF | TGTGCCAGCAGACCCTCTTCAGGGAATCTATGGAGCTACACCTTC
TRBJ1-4 | - | TRBV7-9 | once | CASRQGLGEKLFF | TGTGCCAGCAGACAAGGCCTAGGGGAAAAACTGTTTTTT
TRBJ2-3 | - | TRBV9 | - | CASSVVARADTQYF | TGTGCCAGCAGCGTAGTGGCGCGGGCAGATACGCAGTATTTT
TRBJ2-1 | - | TRBV11-3 | - | CASSLAGTRNEQFF | TGTGCCAGCAGCTTAGCCGGGACACGGAATGAGCAGTTCTTC
TRBJ1-2 | - | TRBV4-3 | - | CASSQERRDGYTF | TGCGCCAGCAGCCAAGAACGACGGGATGGCTACACCTTC
TRBJ1-2 | - | TRBV19 | - | CASSLLQGSGYGYTF | TGTGCCAGTAGTCTACTACAGGGATCTGGCTATGGCTACACCTTC
TRBJ1-4 | TRBD1 | TRBV6-6 | - | CASSYSAGGEKLFF | TGTGCCAGCAGTTACTCGGCAGGGGGAGAAAAACTGTTTTTT
TRBJ2-7 | - | TRBV15 | - | CATSRNEAYEQYF | TGTGCCACCAGCAGGAACGAGGCTTACGAGCAGTACTTC
TRBJ2-1 | TRBD2 | TRBV2 | - | CASSGQSGGIQFF | TGTGCCAGCAGTGGTCAAAGCGGGGGCATCCAGTTCTTC
TRBJ1-1 | TRBD1 | TRBV18 | - | CASSGTGTGLEAFF | TGTGCCAGCTCAGGAACCGGGACAGGGCTTGAAGCTTTCTTT
TRBJ1-1 | - | TRBV25-1 | - | CASVGRKAFF | TGTGCCAGCGTGGGCAGAAAAGCTTTCTTT
TRBJ2-7 | - | TRBV15 | - | CATSTMDSYEQYF | TGTGCCACCAGCACAATGGACTCCTACGAGCAGTACTTC
TRBJ2-3 | - | TRBV6-5 | - | CASSFQGSIDTQYF | TGTGCCAGCAGTTTCCAGGGGTCGATAGATACGCAGTATTTT
TRBJ2-1 | TRBD2 | TRBV7-9 | - | CASSRSGGARYNEQFF | TGTGCCAGCAGCCGAAGCGGGGGGGCCAGGTACAATGAGCAGTTCTTC
TRBJ2-3 | TRBD1 | TRBV18 | - | CVSSPDRVDTDTQYF | TGTGTCAGCTCTCCGGACAGGGTTGACACAGATACGCAGTATTTT
TRBJ1-2 | - | TRBV27 | - | CASSLSFPGSGYGYTF | TGTGCCAGCAGTTTATCGTTCCCGGGCTCGGGCTATGGCTACACCTTC
TRBJ1-2 | TRBD1 | TRBV6-5 | - | CASSPQGASGGYTF | TGTGCCAGCAGTCCCCAGGGGGCTTCTGGAGGCTACACCTTC
TRBJ2-1 | - | TRBV7-9 | - | CASSLNEIRGQFF | TGTGCCAGCAGCTTAAACGAAATCAGGGGGCAGTTCTTC
TRBJ2-3 | - | TRBV2 | once | CASREYRRPSTDTQYF | TGTGCCAGCAGGGAATATCGGAGGCCTAGCACAGATACGCAGTATTTT
TRBJ1-1 | - | TRBV6-5 | - | CASSSPRREEAFF | TGTGCCAGCAGTTCCCCGCGCAGGGAGGAAGCTTTCTTT
TRBJ1-1 | - | TRBV5-6 | - | CASSPGRYTEAFF | TGTGCCAGCAGCCCTGGACGATACACTGAAGCTTTCTTT
TRBJ1-2 | - | TRBV19 | - | CASSIVSGTYGYTF | TGTGCCAGTAGTATAGTATCAGGAACCTATGGCTACACCTTC
TRBJ2-5 | - | TRBV7-2 | once | CASSYRVLEKTQYF | TGTGCCAGCAGCTACCGGGTCCTTGAAAAGACCCAGTACTTC
TRBJ2-2 | - | TRBV7-3 | few | CASSLGPASTGELFF | TGTGCCAGCAGCTTAGGTCCAGCGTCGACCGGGGAGCTGTTTTTT
TRBJ2-5 | TRBD2 | TRBV7-8 | once | CASRFSGGARGRETQYF | TGTGCCAGCAGGTTCAGCGGGGGGGCCAGGGGTCGGGAGACCCAGTACTTC
TRBJ2-7 | - | TRBV27 | - | CASSRTATYEQYF | TGTGCCAGCAGCCGGACGGCTACCTACGAGCAGTACTTC
TRBJ1-6 | - | TRBV7-2 | - | CASSREVNSPLHF | TGTGCCAGCAGCAGGGAGGTTAATTCACCCCTCCACTTT
TRBJ1-4 | - | TRBV19 | - | CARSLINSGTYNEKLFF | TGTGCCAGATCCCTTATAAATAGCGGGACGTATAATGAAAAACTGTTTTTT
TRBJ1-4 | - | TRBV5-6 | - | CASSPTDRSNEKLFF | TGTGCCAGCAGTCCTACCGACAGGTCTAATGAAAAACTGTTTTTT
TRBJ2-2 | - | TRBV19 | - | CASSIGREGGELFF | TGTGCCAGTAGTATAGGGCGGGAAGGCGGGGAGCTGTTTTTT
TRBJ2-5 | - | TRBV5-1 | - | CASSLELWQGETQYF | TGCGCCAGCAGCTTGGAATTGTGGCAAGGAGAGACCCAGTACTTC
TRBJ2-1 | - | TRBV7-8 | - | CASSQGINEQFF | TGTGCCAGCAGCCAGGGGATCAATGAGCAGTTCTTC
TRBJ1-2 | - | TRBV7-2 | few | CASSSLDSAYGYTF | TGTGCCAGCAGCTCCCTGGACAGCGCCTATGGCTACACCTTC
TRBJ1-4 | - | TRBV30 | - | CAWGRREMGEKLFF | TGTGCCTGGGGCCGTCGTGAGATGGGGGAAAAACTGTTTTTT
TRBJ2-3 | TRBD2 | TRBV25-1 | - | CASSVQRGSDTQYF | TGTGCCAGCAGTGTCCAGCGGGGCTCAGATACGCAGTATTTT
TRBJ1-3 | TRBD1 | TRBV19 | - | CASSRRTGFRDTIYF | TGTGCCAGTAGTAGACGGACAGGTTTTCGAGACACCATATATTTT
TRBJ2-5 | - | TRBV11-1 | - | CASSFGQNQETQYF | TGTGCCAGCAGCTTCGGGCAAAACCAAGAGACCCAGTACTTC
TRBJ2-7 | - | TRBV25-1 | once | CASRTSSSYEQYF | TGTGCCAGCCGGACTTCGAGCTCCTACGAGCAGTACTTC
TRBJ2-1 | TRBD2 | TRBV7-3 | - | CASSSSGGNEQFF | TGTGCCAGCAGCTCGAGCGGGGGTAATGAGCAGTTCTTC
TRBJ2-5 | TRBD2 | TRBV29-1 | few | CSVTNRLAGGGETQYF | TGCAGCGTTACGAACCGACTAGCGGGGGGAGGAGAGACCCAGTACTTC